Listed below are T cell receptor beta chains from one sample, sequenced in a study of shared clonotypes between healthy human individuals. Data came from immunoSEQ multiplex PCR; TCRdb stores just in-frame clones and leaves some out. The repertoire holds under 850,000 clones, 72% seen once, with roughly 1.8% in the top ten. Sequencing input: memory CD4+ T cells sorted from blood. These receptors were taken from a woman aged 30 to 39 in good health. Both conserved end residues are part of each CDR3. Fields, in order: J gene, D gene, V gene, clone size, CDR3 protein, CDR3 DNA. D genes are given only for firm matches. Size tells how often a clone was seen (once, few, many) or the class of an expanded clone, and some rows leave it out.

TRBJ1-1 | - | TRBV5-4 | few | CASSLEAGMEAFF | TGTGCCAGCAGCTTGGAGGCAGGGATGGAAGCTTTCTTT
TRBJ1-1 | - | TRBV23-1 | - | CATDRGAFF | TGCGCCACCGATCGGGGAGCTTTCTTT
TRBJ2-3 | TRBD2 | TRBV27 | few | CAILTSGENTDTQYF | TGTGCCATTCTTACTAGCGGGGAAAACACAGATACGCAGTATTTT
TRBJ2-7 | TRBD1 | TRBV7-9 | - | CASSFSGQGDEQYF | TGTGCCAGCAGCTTCAGTGGACAGGGCGACGAGCAGTACTTC
TRBJ2-5 | TRBD2 | TRBV27 | - | CASSRLAGGLETQYF | TGTGCCAGCAGCCGACTAGCGGGAGGTTTGGAGACCCAGTACTTC
TRBJ2-5 | - | TRBV5-6 | - | CASSLSIPPETQYF | TGTGCCAGCAGCTTATCGATCCCTCCCGAGACCCAGTACTTC
TRBJ1-4 | TRBD1 | TRBV30 | once | CAWKMGQAVEKLFF | TGTGCCTGGAAGATGGGACAGGCTGTTGAAAAACTGTTTTTT
TRBJ1-1 | - | TRBV25-1 | once | CASSELGVNTEAFF | TGTGCCAGCAGTGAGTTGGGGGTGAACACTGAAGCTTTCTTT
TRBJ2-1 | - | TRBV18 | - | CASSPPGYNEQFF | TGTGCCAGCTCACCACCGGGGTACAATGAGCAGTTCTTC
TRBJ2-4 | TRBD1 | TRBV28 | few | CASSLVTGDVFF | TGTGCCAGCAGTTTAGTGACAGGGGATGTTTTCTTC
TRBJ1-4 | - | TRBV5-8 | few | CASSLRGRGHGKLFF | TGTGCCAGCAGCTTGAGGGGCCGCGGCCATGGAAAACTGTTTTTT
TRBJ2-2 | TRBD1 | TRBV4-2 | - | CASISTGTGHTGELFF | TGTGCCAGCATCTCGACCGGGACAGGGCACACCGGGGAGCTGTTTTTT
TRBJ2-5 | TRBD1 | TRBV18 | - | CASSPPWTGGETQYF | TGTGCCAGCTCACCCCCCTGGACAGGTGGAGAGACCCAGTACTTC
TRBJ2-1 | TRBD2 | TRBV19 | - | CASRITGFGGNEQFF | TGTGCCAGTCGGATAACGGGATTCGGGGGGAATGAGCAGTTCTTC
TRBJ2-5 | TRBD2 | TRBV5-1 | - | CASSPGLAGGTGETQYF | TGCGCCAGCAGCCCGGGACTAGCGGGAGGAACGGGAGAGACCCAGTACTTC
TRBJ2-5 | - | TRBV2 | - | CASSADGEETQYF | TGTGCCAGCAGTGCGGATGGGGAAGAGACCCAGTACTTC